What follows describes a single T cell receptor (beta chain). What it binds is not known. Next came a second PCR, run for roughly 6 to 11 cycles, which used a sample-barcoded 5' primer along with a J-beta primer mix. TCRdb redid the calling of the 5' RACE reads with MiXCR, one entry per CDR3 protein. Among about 690,000 distinct CDR3 sequences, over 40% were seen once, and the ten largest hold about 32%. This entry is derived from a study of blood T cells in healthy people across ages. The study, taken as a whole, reports: Diversity of TCR beta correlated strongly with naive T cell percentage.

Trimming removed 5 bases from V and 6 bases from J, with 11 bases in between. The length of the CDR3 is 13 residues. Germline CDR1 is MDHEN and CDR2 is SYDVKM. The chain recombines TRBV28 with TRBJ1-5; unclear D gene. This sequence was found in a man at least 80 years old in good health. The specimen was blood. The CDR3 is CASSRSGSQPQHF. The CDR3 bases are TGTGCCAGCAGTCGATCGGGAAGTCAGCCCCAGCATTTT.